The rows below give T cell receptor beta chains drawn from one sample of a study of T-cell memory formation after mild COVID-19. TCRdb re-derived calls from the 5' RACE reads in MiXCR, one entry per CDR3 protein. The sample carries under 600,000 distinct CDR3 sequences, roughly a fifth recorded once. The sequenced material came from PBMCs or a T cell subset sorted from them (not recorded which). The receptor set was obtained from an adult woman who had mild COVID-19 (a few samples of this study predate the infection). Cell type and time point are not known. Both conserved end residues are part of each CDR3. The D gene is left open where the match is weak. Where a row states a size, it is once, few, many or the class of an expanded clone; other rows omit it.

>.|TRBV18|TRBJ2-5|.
TGTGCCAGCTCATCAGTAGCCCGGGTCCCCACGGCAACAGAGACCCAGTACTTC
CASSSVARVPTATETQYF
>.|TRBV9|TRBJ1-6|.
TGTGCCAGCAGCGCCGGGACTGTTGATTCACCCCTCCACTTT
CASSAGTVDSPLHF
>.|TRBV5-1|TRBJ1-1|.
TGCGCCAGCAGCTCCATAATAGGAGCAAACACTGAAGCTTTCTTT
CASSSIIGANTEAFF
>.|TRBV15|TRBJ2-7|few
TGTGCCACCAGCAGTCCACCAGGGACCTCCTACGAGCAGTACTTC
CATSSPPGTSYEQYF
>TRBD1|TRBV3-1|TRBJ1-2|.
TGTGCCAGCAGCCCCTACGGGACAGGAGGAGGGTATGGCTACACCTTC
CASSPYGTGGGYGYTF
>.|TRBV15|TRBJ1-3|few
TGTGCCACCAGCAGAGCGCCAGGGATCTCTGGAAACACCATATATTTT
CATSRAPGISGNTIYF
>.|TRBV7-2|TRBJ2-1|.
TGTGCAAGCAGCGCGCCCTACAATGAGCAGTTCTTC
CASSAPYNEQFF
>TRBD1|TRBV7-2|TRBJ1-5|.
TGTGCCAGCAGCCTACAGGGGACAGTCAATCAGCCCCAGCATTTT
CASSLQGTVNQPQHF
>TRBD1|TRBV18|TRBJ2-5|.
TGTGCCAGCTCACCAGGGACAGGGTTCCAAGAGACCCAGTACTTC
CASSPGTGFQETQYF
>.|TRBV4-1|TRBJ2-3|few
TGCGCCAGCAGCCAAGGTCCGCAGCGGGGCACAGATACGCAGTATTTT
CASSQGPQRGTDTQYF
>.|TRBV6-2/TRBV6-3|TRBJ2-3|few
TGTGCCAGCAATTTGGACGGGGGAGATACGCAGTATTTT
CASNLDGGDTQYF
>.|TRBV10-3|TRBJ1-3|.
TGTGCCATCAGAACAGGAAACTCTGGAAACACCATATATTTT
CAIRTGNSGNTIYF
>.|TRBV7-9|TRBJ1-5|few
TGTGCCAGCATGGGGATGGGGGGCAATCAGCCCCAGCATTTT
CASMGMGGNQPQHF
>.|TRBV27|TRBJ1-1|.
TGTGCCAGCAGTTTTAGGTTTCGGGCTGAAGCTTTCTTT
CASSFRFRAEAFF
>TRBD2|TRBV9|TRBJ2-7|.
TGTGCCAGCGGGACTAGCAGCGGGAACGAGCAGTACTTC
CASGTSSGNEQYF
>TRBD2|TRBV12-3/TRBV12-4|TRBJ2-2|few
TGTGCCACCGCAACCACTATGGCGGGGGGACTCCCCACCGGGGAGCTGTTTTTT
CATATTMAGGLPTGELFF
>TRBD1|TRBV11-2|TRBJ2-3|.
TGTGCCAGCAGCTTATTGGCCGGGACAGGGGCCACAGATACGCAGTATTTT
CASSLLAGTGATDTQYF
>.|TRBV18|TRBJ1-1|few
TGTGCCAGCTCAAACCATGGAGTTTTGAACACTGAAGCTTTCTTT
CASSNHGVLNTEAFF
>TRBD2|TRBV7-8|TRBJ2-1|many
TGTGCCAGCAGCTTTTGGGCAACTAGCGGGGCCCCGAATGAGCAGTTCTTC
CASSFWATSGAPNEQFF
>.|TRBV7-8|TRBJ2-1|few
TGTGCCAGCAGCTTAGGAACTATACGCGGGCAGTTCTTC
CASSLGTIRGQFF
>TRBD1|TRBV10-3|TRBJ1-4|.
TGTGCCATCAGTGAGGGTGGACAGGTTGGCGAAAAACTGTTTTTT
CAISEGGQVGEKLFF
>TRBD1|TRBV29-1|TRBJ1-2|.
TGCAGCGTTGCAGGACAGGAGTATGGCTACACCTTC
CSVAGQEYGYTF
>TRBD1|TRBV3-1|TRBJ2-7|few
TGTGCCAGCAGCCAAGCGACAGGGCAATACGAGCAGTACTTC
CASSQATGQYEQYF
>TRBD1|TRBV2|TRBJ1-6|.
TGTGCCAGCATAATCGACAGGGGCAGTTCACCCCTCCACTTT
CASIIDRGSSPLHF
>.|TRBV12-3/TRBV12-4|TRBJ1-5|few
TGTGCCAGCAGTTTAATAGGGGTGCGCAATCAGCCCCAGCATTTT
CASSLIGVRNQPQHF
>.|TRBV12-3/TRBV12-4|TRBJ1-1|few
TGTGCCAGCCGCATAGGGAGGACTGAAGCTTTCTTT
CASRIGRTEAFF
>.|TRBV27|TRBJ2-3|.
TGTGCCAGCAGTCCCCGGAGGACAGCAACAGATACGCAGTATTTT
CASSPRRTATDTQYF
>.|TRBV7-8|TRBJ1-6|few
TGTGCCAGCAGCTTAGAGGGCGGGCCGGATTCACCCCTCCACTTT
CASSLEGGPDSPLHF
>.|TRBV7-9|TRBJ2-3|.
TGTGCCAGCAGCCTCATCTCGGGAATGGCAGATACGCAGTATTTT
CASSLISGMADTQYF
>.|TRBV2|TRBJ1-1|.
TGTGCCAGCAGTCCCTGGACACAGAACACTGAAGCTTTCTTT
CASSPWTQNTEAFF
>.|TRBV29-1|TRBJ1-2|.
TGCAGCGTCAGACCGGGGGGAAACTATGGCTACACCTTC
CSVRPGGNYGYTF
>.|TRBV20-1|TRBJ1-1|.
TGCAGTCCAGGGACGGGGAACGCTGAAGCTTTCTTT
CSPGTGNAEAFF
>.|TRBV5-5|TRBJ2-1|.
TGTGCCAGCAGCTTCGGGCAGAATGAGCAGTTCTTC
CASSFGQNEQFF
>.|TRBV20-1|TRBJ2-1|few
TGCAGTGCTCACCCCGGGACGGCACACAATGAGCAGTTCTTC
CSAHPGTAHNEQFF
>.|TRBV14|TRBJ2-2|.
TGTGCCAGCAGCCAGGACCCAGGGATAGGGACCGGGGAGCTGTTTTTT
CASSQDPGIGTGELFF
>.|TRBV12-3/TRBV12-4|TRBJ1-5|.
TGTGCCAGCACCAATCGGAATGGGTTCGATCAGCCCCAGCATTTT
CASTNRNGFDQPQHF
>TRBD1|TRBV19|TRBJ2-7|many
TGTGCCAGTAGTCCGCGGGACAGGGCCTCCTACGAGCAGTACTTC
CASSPRDRASYEQYF
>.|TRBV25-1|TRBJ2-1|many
TGTGCCAGCAGTTTAAGGGATGAGCAGTTCTTC
CASSLRDEQFF
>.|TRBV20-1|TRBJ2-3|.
TGCAGTGGGGGGAGCACAGATACGCAGTATTTT
CSGGSTDTQYF
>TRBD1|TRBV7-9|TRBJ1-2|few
TGTGCCAGCAGCCCTCGGACAGGGAGCTATGGCTACACCTTC
CASSPRTGSYGYTF
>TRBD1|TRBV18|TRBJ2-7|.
TGTGCCAGCTCACGCGGAGGGAACAGGGGGCAGTACGAGCAGTACTTC
CASSRGGNRGQYEQYF
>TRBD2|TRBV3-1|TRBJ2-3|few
TGTGCCAGCAGCCAAGATTACGGGGGGGCTCCAGATACGCAGTATTTT
CASSQDYGGAPDTQYF
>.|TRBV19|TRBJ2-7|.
TGTGCCAGTAGTATTCAGGGACGGCTCTACGAGCAGTACTTC
CASSIQGRLYEQYF
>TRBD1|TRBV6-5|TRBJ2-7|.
TGTGCCAGTTGGGACAGGAGCTCCTACGAGCAGTACTTC
CASWDRSSYEQYF
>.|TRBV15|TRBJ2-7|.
TGTGCCACCAGCAGCCCTAGGGGCAGCTACGAGCAGTACTTC
CATSSPRGSYEQYF
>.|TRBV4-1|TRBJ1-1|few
TGCGCCAGCAGCCGACCGGGACAAGAAAACACTGAAGCTTTCTTT
CASSRPGQENTEAFF
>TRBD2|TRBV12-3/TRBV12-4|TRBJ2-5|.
TGTGCCAGCAGTTTCAGTGCCGGGGGGAGAGAGACCCAGTACTTC
CASSFSAGGRETQYF
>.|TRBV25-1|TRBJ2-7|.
TGTGCCAGCAGTGAATATATCGGCGAGCAGTACTTC
CASSEYIGEQYF
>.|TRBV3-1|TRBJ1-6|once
TGTGCCAGCAGCCAAGTGCCAGGGAACTCACCCCTCCACTTT
CASSQVPGNSPLHF
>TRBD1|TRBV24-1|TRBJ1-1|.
TGTGCCACCAGTCAGGCAGGGGGAGTGGGGATGAACACTGAAGCTTTCTTT
CATSQAGGVGMNTEAFF
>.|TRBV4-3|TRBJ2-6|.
TGCGCCAGCAGCCAAGTGCTTGGATCAGGCTCTGGGGCCAACGTCCTGACTTTC
CASSQVLGSGSGANVLTF
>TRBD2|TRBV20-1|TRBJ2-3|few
TGCAGTGCCCGAAGAGCGGGGACAGATACGCAGTATTTT
CSARRAGTDTQYF
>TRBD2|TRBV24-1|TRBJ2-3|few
TGTGCCACCAGTGATACAGCGGGAGGATTTACAGATACGCAGTATTTT
CATSDTAGGFTDTQYF
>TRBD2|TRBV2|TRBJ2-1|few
TGTGCCAGCGGCGGGAGCTCCTACAATGAGCAGTTCTTC
CASGGSSYNEQFF